Presented here are 6 T cell receptor beta chains from one specimen sequenced in a study of shared clonotypes between healthy human individuals. Sequenced by immunoSEQ multiplex PCR; TCRdb stores in-frame clones only, minus some. This table holds approximately 810,000 clones, 80% to 95% found once. Naive CD8 isolation took CD45RO-negative cells positively selected for CCR7 and excluded terminally differentiated effector memory CD45RA+ cells. Sequencing was carried out using naive CD8+ T cells sorted from blood. The receptors here all came from a man aged 25 to 40 in good health.

The V and J genes are TRBV11-2 and TRBJ2-5, with a weak D call TRBD1 (5 bases). CDR1 and CDR2 from the germline V gene are SGHAT and FQNNGV. With 4 bases removed from V and 5 bases from J, the gap between germline ends came to 11 bases. The length of the CDR3 is 13 residues. The chain's CDR3 is CASSSRERETQYF. Here the CDR3 DNA reads TGTGCCAGCAGCTCCAGGGAAAGGGAGACCCAGTACTTC. The full variable domain, its missing parts supplied by reference TRBV11-2 and TRBJ2-5, is EAGVAQSPRYKIIEKRQSVAFWCNPISGHATLYWYQQILGQGPKLLIQFQNNGVVDDSQLPKDRFSAERLKGVDSTLKIQPAKLEDSAVYLCASSSRERETQYFGPGTRLLVL.

CDR3 DNA sequence: TGTGCCAGCAGCTTATCAGGACTAGCGCACTACGAGCAGTACTTC. This translates into CASSLSGLAHYEQYF. This chain connects TRBV11-2 to TRBJ2-7; 9 bases fit TRBD2. CDR1 and CDR2 (germline): SGHAT, FQNNGV. CDR3 size: 15 residues. Trimming cost V 2 bases and J 3 bases; bases outside gene matches: 5.

This clone came up a few times. V is TRBV7-7 and J is TRBJ1-1; D ambiguous. This CDR3 comprises 13 residues. Germline CDR1 reads SSHAT; CDR2 reads FNYEAQ (reference sequence). Deletions cut 3 bases from V and 4 bases from J, with 9 bases between. The DNA for the CDR3 is TGTGCCAGCAGCTTGGGAACGTTCACTGAAGCTTTCTTT. It specifies CASSLGTFTEAFF.

For this clone: Other DNA sequences in this sample translate to the same CDR3. V and J are TRBV4-1 and TRBJ1-1; weak D call: TRBD1 (5 bases). The germline gives CDR1 MGHRA, CDR2 YSYEKL. The CDR3 sequence is 12 residues long. Trimming stripped 1 base from V and 10 bases from J, with 10 bases between. CDR3 protein: CASSQGGPGAFF. The CDR3, as DNA: TGCGCCAGCAGCCAAGGGGGACCCGGAGCTTTCTTT.

The chain employs TRBV29-1 and TRBJ2-5; 7 nucleotides line up with TRBD2. Unmatched junction bases numbered 10, after V lost 8 bases and J lost 4 bases. Germline lookup yields CDR1 SQVTM and CDR2 ANQGSEA. This CDR3 spans 13 amino acids. The CDR3 is CSNRDYSTETQYF. The CDR3 bases are TGCAGCAACCGGGACTATAGTACAGAGACCCAGTACTTC. Full variable domain (missing parts from reference TRBV29-1 and TRBJ2-5): SAVISQKPSRDICQRGTSLTIQCQVDSQVTMMFWYRQQPGQSLTLIATANQGSEATYESGFVIDKFPISRPNLTFSTLTVSNMSPEDSSIYLCSNRDYSTETQYFGPGTRLLVL.

V gene TRBV7-2 combines with J gene TRBJ2-1; the D is unclear. Germline V gene lookup returns CDR1 SGHTA and CDR2 FQGNSA. CDR3 length: 14 residues. V was cut by 4 bases and J by 4 bases, with 11 bases left in between. The DNA for the CDR3 is TGTGCCAGCAGCTATCATAGTCGGTACAATGAGCAGTTCTTC. It yields the protein CASSYHSRYNEQFF.